A single sample gave rise to the 11 T cell receptor beta chains below, sequenced in a study of T-cell memory formation after mild COVID-19 (dated by TCRdb to the early 2020s). Libraries were built with 5' RACE. The reads were generated on an Illumina NovaSeq 6000. The raw public data were reprocessed by TCRdb itself: fastp quality trimming at Q25, MiXCR clonotype calling, in-frame beta chains only. Every CDR3 protein is listed once, alongside the most common genes and DNA of its rows. In all, the sample holds 450,000 to 700,000 distinct CDR3 sequences, and about a sixth of those were seen once. The ten biggest clones cover 12% of the sample. Sequencing used PBMCs or a T cell subset sorted from them (not recorded which). Receptor source: an adult woman who had mild COVID-19 (a few samples of this study predate the infection). The sample titles of this study are shuffled in the database, so cell type and time point are left out; the donor was told from shared clones.

This clonotype occurred a few times. The V and J genes are TRBV7-2 and TRBJ1-1; weak D call: TRBD1 (5 bases). This CDR3 region has 15 residues. Trimming left V 4 bases short and J 0 bases short, with 12 bases between. In germline, CDR1 is SGHTA, CDR2 FQGNSA. CDR3 sequence (DNA): TGTGCCAGCAGCTCCCGGGGCAGTTTGAACACTGAAGCTTTCTTT. Amino acids: CASSSRGSLNTEAFF.

V usage is TRBV5-1 and J usage is TRBJ2-2; D not certain. Deletions cut 1 base from V and 6 bases from J, with 7 bases between. CDR3 length: 13 residues. Germline CDR1 is SGHRS and CDR2 is YFSETQ. In DNA form, the CDR3 reads TGCGCCAGCAGCTTGAGCGTCTCCGGGGAGCTGTTTTTT. It specifies CASSLSVSGELFF.

This clonotype was seen a handful of times. V and J are TRBV19 and TRBJ2-1; TRBD2 matches at 11 bases. The junction had 1 base not matched to a gene; V was cut back by 4 bases and J by 8 bases. The CDR3 consists of 13 residues. CDR1 LNHDA and CDR2 SQIVND come from the germline V gene (reference sequence). Written as DNA, the CDR3 is TGTGCCAGTAGTAGGGGACTAGCGGATGAGCAGTTCTTC. It translates to CASSRGLADEQFF. The full variable domain, completed using reference TRBV19 and TRBJ2-1, is DGGITQSPKYLFRKEGQNVTLSCEQNLNHDAMYWYRQDPGQGLRLIYYSQIVNDFQKGDIAEGYSVSREKKESFPLTVTSAQKNPTAFYLCASSRGLADEQFFGPGTRLTVL.

This clonotype was seen repeatedly, ten times or more. The genes are TRBV12-3 or TRBV12-4 and TRBJ2-5, with D unclear. Between the trimmed V and J ends, which lost 7 bases and 4 bases, there was a span of 19 bases. The CDR3 has 15 residues. CDR3: CASTPGGSLRETQYF. The CDR3 nucleotides are TGTGCCAGCACCCCCGGCGGTTCTCTGCGAGAGACCCAGTACTTC.

The rearrangement uses TRBV7-2 and TRBJ2-4; unclear D gene. Germline-derived CDR1 and CDR2 are SGHTA and FQGNSA. V was cut by 1 base and J by 4 bases, with 5 bases left in between. The CDR3 has 13 amino acids. This CDR3 is CASSLEQKNIQYF. As DNA, the CDR3 is TGTGCCAGCAGCTTAGAACAGAAAAACATTCAGTACTTC.

The chain recombines TRBV13 with TRBJ2-5; D is ambiguous. Trimming stripped 5 bases from V and 4 bases from J, with 11 bases between. CDR1 is PRHDT, CDR2 FYEKMQ, per germline (reference sequence). This CDR3 is 13 amino acids long. DNA for the CDR3: TGTGCCAGCAGCATTTCCCAAGGAGAGACCCAGTACTTC. Amino acid sequence: CASSISQGETQYF.

This clonotype was found a few times. V usage is TRBV6-5 and J usage is TRBJ1-1, with unresolved D. This CDR3 is 13 amino acids long. The germline V gene encodes CDR1 MNHEY and CDR2 SVGAGI. The V and J ends lost 6 bases and 8 bases respectively, with 16 bases between them. This CDR3 reads CASSHYRGSEAFF. In DNA, the CDR3 is TGTGCCAGCAGCCACTACCGGGGAAGCGAAGCTTTCTTT.

This chain connects TRBV2 to TRBJ1-5; D gene ambiguous. The V gene's germline CDR1 is SNHLY and CDR2 FYNNEI. The CDR3 length is 15 residues. The V gene lost 2 bases and the J gene lost 1 base, with 9 bases spanning the gap. The CDR3 DNA sequence: TGTGCCAGCAGTGAACGACGGCCAAGCAATCAGCCCCAGCATTTT. This encodes CASSERRPSNQPQHF.

There are a few counts of this clonotype. The CDR3 nucleotides are TGCGCCAGCAGTAAGTCCGGGACTAGATACAATGAGCAGTTCTTC. Translated: CASSKSGTRYNEQFF. The chain uses TRBV4-1 and TRBJ2-1; TRBD2 matches at 8 bases. Germline lookup yields CDR1 MGHRA and CDR2 YSYEKL. V gave up 6 bases and J gave up 4 bases; unmatched junction bases: 8. The CDR3 is 15 residues long.

V and J are TRBV7-9 and TRBJ2-5; tentatively, D is TRBD2 (7 bases). CDR1 and CDR2 from the germline V gene are SEHNR and FQNEAQ (reference sequence). CDR3 length: 13 amino acids. The V and J ends lost 2 bases and 9 bases respectively, with 13 bases between them. CDR3 region: CASSLTEGGAQYF. The CDR3 DNA sequence: TGTGCCAGCAGCTTAACGGAGGGGGGGGCCCAGTACTTC.

The V gene is TRBV19, the J gene TRBJ2-2, with D tentatively TRBD1 or TRBD2 (5 bases each). V was trimmed by 3 bases and J by 5 bases, leaving 7 bases between them. CDR1 LNHDA and CDR2 SQIVND come from the germline V gene (reference sequence). CDR3 length: 13 residues. CDR3 region: CASSMWGTGELFF. CDR3 DNA sequence: TGTGCCAGTAGTATGTGGGGGACCGGGGAGCTGTTTTTT.